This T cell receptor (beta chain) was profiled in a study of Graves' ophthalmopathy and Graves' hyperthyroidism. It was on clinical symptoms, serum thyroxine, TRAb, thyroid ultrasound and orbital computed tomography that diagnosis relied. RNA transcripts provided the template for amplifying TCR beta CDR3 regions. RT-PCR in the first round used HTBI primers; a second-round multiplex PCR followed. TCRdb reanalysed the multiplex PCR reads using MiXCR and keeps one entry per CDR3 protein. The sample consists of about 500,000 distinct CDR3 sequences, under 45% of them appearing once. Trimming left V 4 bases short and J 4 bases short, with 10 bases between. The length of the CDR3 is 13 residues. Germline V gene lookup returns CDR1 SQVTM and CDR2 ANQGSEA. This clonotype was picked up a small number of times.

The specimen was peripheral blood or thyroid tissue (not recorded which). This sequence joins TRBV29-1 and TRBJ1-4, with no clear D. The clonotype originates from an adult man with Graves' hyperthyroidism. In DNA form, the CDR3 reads TGCAGCGTTGGGCGACGGTATAATGAAAAACTGTTTTTT. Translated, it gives CSVGRRYNEKLFF.